The 16 T cell receptor beta chains presented below share a single source sample, sequenced in a study of blood T cell repertoires in COVID-19. Some clones are missing from TCRdb's copy, which holds only in-frame ones; the method was immunoSEQ multiplex PCR. The sample has roughly 260,000 clones, about 87% seen once. Sequencing was performed on peripheral blood. The receptors here all came from a man aged 60-69 years who had recovered from COVID-19.

This chain connects TRBV5-7 to TRBJ2-7, with 11 nucleotides matching TRBD1. TRBV5-7 is known as an ORF, though its function is uncertain. V was clipped by 5 bases and J by 5 bases; unmatched bases: 6. The CDR3 sequence is 14 residues long. CDR3 nucleotides: TGTGCCAGCAGTACCGGGACAGGGGGGGACGAGCAGTACTTC. Its translation is CASSTGTGGDEQYF.

V gene TRBV19 combines with J gene TRBJ2-2, with 8 bases lining up with TRBD1. V was clipped by 4 bases and J by 4 bases; unmatched bases: 2. This CDR3 is built from 14 residues. Germline CDR1 and CDR2: LNHDA and SQIVND (reference sequence). CDR3 sequence reads: CASSTTGATGELFF. The CDR3 DNA sequence: TGTGCCAGTAGTACGACAGGGGCCACCGGGGAGCTGTTTTTT.

The chain joins TRBV19 to TRBJ1-5; D is ambiguous. V lost 2 bases to trimming and J lost 2 bases, with 10 bases between them. From germline, CDR1 is LNHDA and CDR2 SQIVND (reference sequence). The CDR3 contains 15 residues. The CDR3 spells CASSIIRQGNQPQHF. The CDR3, as DNA: TGTGCCAGTAGTATAATCCGACAAGGCAATCAGCCCCAGCATTTT.

The chain joins TRBV23-1 to TRBJ1-3; 9 bases are shared with TRBD1. TRBV23-1 is filed as an ORF, its function uncertain. J gave up 0 bases and V 4 bases, and 19 bases lay outside the gene matches. The CDR3 extends over 21 amino acids. CDR3 bases: TGCGCCAGCAGTCCGATCCCGCAGCTCCGGGACAGGGCCGACTCTGGAAACACCATATATTTT. This codes for CASSPIPQLRDRADSGNTIYF.

Remarks on this clone: The sample has other DNA sequences that encode this CDR3 too. The genes are TRBV5-1 and TRBJ2-3; D unresolved. The germline V gene has CDR1 SGHRS and CDR2 YFSETQ. The CDR3 consists of 14 residues. V was pared by 5 bases and J by 0 bases, with 10 bases between. This chain's CDR3 is CASRPGTSTDTQYF. CDR3 bases: TGCGCCAGCAGGCCGGGTACTAGCACAGATACGCAGTATTTT.

V and J are TRBV5-1 and TRBJ2-7; TRBD1 matches at 11 bases. The CDR3 loop spans 16 amino acids. Unmatched junction bases numbered 7, after V lost 0 bases and J lost 5 bases. Germline V gene data show CDR1 as SGHRS and CDR2 as YFSETQ. DNA of the CDR3: TGCGCCAGCAGCTTGGTCCCGGACAGGGGGCGGGACGAGCAGTACTTC. Its translation: CASSLVPDRGRDEQYF.

The sample holds a few counts of this clone. The V call is TRBV5-6, the J call TRBJ1-2; D call uncertain. CDR1 and CDR2 (germline): SGHDT, YYEEEE. V lost 6 bases and J lost 4, with 13 bases in between. CDR3 size: 13 residues. CDR3 in amino acids: CASTPGIVYGYTF. As DNA, the CDR3 is TGTGCCAGCACGCCCGGGATCGTCTATGGCTACACCTTC.

This chain links TRBV5-1 with TRBJ2-3; 13 positions match TRBD2. Germline-derived CDR1 and CDR2 are SGHRS and YFSETQ. Trimming at V came to 4 bases and at J to 4 bases, leaving 9 bases not matched to a gene. The CDR3 length is 17 residues. The CDR3 nucleotides are TGCGCCAGCAGCCCTGCGACTAGCGGGGGGCGAGCAGATACGCAGTATTTT. Its translation is CASSPATSGGRADTQYF.

V is TRBV5-8 and J is TRBJ1-2; tentatively, D is TRBD1 (5 bases). The V and J ends lost 1 base and 5 bases respectively, with 15 bases between them. Germline-derived CDR1 and CDR2 are SGHTS and YDEGEE. There are 15 residues in the CDR3. In DNA, the CDR3 is TGTGCCAGCAGCTTGTTTGGCAGGGCCGGGTATGGCTACACCTTC. Encoded protein: CASSLFGRAGYGYTF.

The chain joins TRBV6-5 to TRBJ1-2; D gene unclear. V was trimmed by 7 bases and J by 7 bases, leaving 19 bases between them. The CDR3 sequence is 14 residues long. Germline V lookup: CDR1 MNHEY, CDR2 SVGAGI. The CDR3, as DNA: TGTGCCAGCATTTCCGGTGACGGAAGAGGTGGCTACACCTTC. Protein product: CASISGDGRGGYTF.

The chain recombines TRBV4-1 with TRBJ2-7; tentative D call: TRBD2 (6 bases). The V end lost 4 bases, the J end lost 3 bases, and 10 bases lay between the germline ends. CDR1 is MGHRA and CDR2 is YSYEKL in the germline V gene. This CDR3 region has 13 residues. For the CDR3, the DNA is TGCGCCAGCAGCCGCGGGGTGGGCTACGAGCAGTACTTC. Translating it yields CASSRGVGYEQYF.

J is TRBJ1-5 and V is TRBV6-5; 8 nucleotides match TRBD1. Germline-derived CDR1 and CDR2 are MNHEY and SVGAGI. The length of the CDR3 is 13 residues. V lost 7 bases and J lost 7; bases outside the gene matches: 6. CDR3 coding DNA: TGTGCCAGCAACCCCGACAGGGGACAGCCCCAGCATTTT. The encoded protein is CASNPDRGQPQHF.

This clone is a singleton in its sample. The chain has TRBV9 and TRBJ1-1; 8 positions match TRBD1. This CDR3 has 16 amino acids. Germline V CDR1 and CDR2: SGDLS, YYNGEE. Germline trimming cut 3 bases from V and 0 bases from J; bases unmatched to any gene: 7. The CDR3 loop is CASSGGQGRLNTEAFF. The DNA for the CDR3 is TGTGCCAGCAGCGGCGGACAGGGTAGGTTGAACACTGAAGCTTTCTTT.

The chain carries TRBV4-2 and TRBJ1-4; 7 positions match TRBD1. Trimming removed 0 bases from V and 3 bases from J; junction bases left unmatched: 4. The V gene's germline CDR1 is LGHNA and CDR2 YNFKEQ. This CDR3 contains 16 residues. The DNA of the CDR3 is TGTGCCAGCAGCCAAGAACCCACAGGGGCTAATGAAAAACTGTTTTTT. This translates into CASSQEPTGANEKLFF.

This clone is a singleton in its sample. V gene TRBV19 combines with J gene TRBJ2-2; TRBD2 agrees at 9 bases. V trimming: 3 bases; J trimming: 4 bases; junction bases outside the gene matches: 6. CDR1 is LNHDA, CDR2 SQIVND, per germline (reference sequence). The length of the CDR3 is 16 residues. CDR3 nucleotide sequence: TGTGCCAGTAGTATTGGCCTAGCGGGGACCACCGGGGAGCTGTTTTTT. This gives the protein CASSIGLAGTTGELFF.

J is TRBJ2-5 and V is TRBV3-1 (or the pseudogene TRBV3-2); 9 bases line up with TRBD1. The CDR3 spans 15 residues. CDR1 is LGHDT and CDR2 is YNNKEL in the germline V gene (reference sequence). With V trimmed by 6 bases and J by 5 bases, 10 bases remained unmatched. The CDR3, as DNA: TGTGCCAGCAGGGAAATACAGGGGGCCCGGGAGACCCAGTACTTC. Amino acids: CASREIQGARETQYF.